This T cell receptor (beta chain) is from a study of early T cells in non-severe SARS-CoV-2 infection (dated by TCRdb to about 2021). Turning to the overall study: TCR sequencing used bulk RNA from unsorted whole blood, so alpha and beta chains could not be paired.

Library creation used 5' RACE. This sample was sequenced with a NextSeq 500. Unique molecular identifiers were attached to individual cDNA molecules in the TCR library protocol so that sequencing error and PCR bias could be corrected. Sequencing covered both TCR alpha and beta chains, and within each sample the abundances of alpha and beta sequences were tightly co-correlated. The paper's data handling went like this. Decombinator V4 was used to perform V gene, J gene and CDR3 annotation of TCR sequences. Expanded TCRs were defined as changing significantly between any two time points under a Poisson model with p below 0.0001. TCR abundances were normalised to the total number of TCRs sequenced in each sample and reported as counts per million. MAIT TCRs were defined by TRAV1-2 paired with TRAJ12, TRAJ20 or TRAJ33, and iNKT TCRs by TRAV10 paired with TRAJ18. VDJdb, accessed on 1 November 2021, was searched for TCRs annotated for CMV, EBV and SARS-CoV-2, and TCRs annotated for more than one antigen were excluded. TCRdb took the public reads, trimmed them with fastp at Q25, ran MiXCR for clone calling and kept in-frame beta chains. Each entry is one CDR3 protein sequence, shown with its most common DNA and genes. In this record, the V and J calls reflect TCRdb's handling and not the investigators' own analysis. This sample lists tens of thousands of distinct CDR3 sequences; about 12% were detected once. Around 3.8% of the sample is in the top ten clones.

Its CDR3 holds 15 amino acids, cysteine through phenylalanine. Here the CDR3 DNA is all that survives: 45 bases in frame from base 1. The germline V gene supplies CDR1 SGHAT and CDR2 FQNNGV. V is clipped by 3 bases and J by 3 bases, and the sequence between their germline boundaries is 13 bases long. In regard to this clonotype: The antigen this receptor binds is unknown. Per-nucleotide qualities are absent, and no much larger clonotype sits a single base away.

This was a case-control study nested in a cohort of healthcare workers in London, UK, who had nasopharyngeal swab PCR tests and blood samples taken every week. Between 23 and 31 March 2020, the week of the UK lockdown, healthcare workers were enrolled and then followed up weekly for as long as 16 weeks. What the authors observed across the whole study: VDJdb matching was skewed toward anti-spike CD8 responses, so virus-specific expansions were likely underestimated and private and CD4 specificities were missed.

Sequenced input: whole blood. This receptor was taken from an adult who was a healthcare worker with PCR-confirmed SARS-CoV-2 infection or an uninfected control (not recorded which). The chain was built from TRBV11-2 and TRBJ2-3, with no confidently assigned D gene. CDR3 reads: CASSLRPPGTDTQYF. The DNA reads TGTGCCAGCAGCTTGAGGCCCCCCGGAACAGATACGCAGTATTTT.